The next 21 T cell receptor beta chains were all read from a single sample in a study of TIL therapy for anti-PD-1-resistant metastatic lung cancer. Sample time point: pre-treatment sample, taken before nivolumab and TIL therapy. This was the immunoSEQ v3 assay. Sequenced by immunoSEQ multiplex PCR; TCRdb stores in-frame clones only, minus some. The sample carries approximately 50,000 clones, less than 80% recorded once. Sequencing used blood, obtained at baseline. The receptors stem from a man aged 65 to 85 with non-small cell lung cancer.

The chain uses TRBV20-1 and TRBJ2-7; no firm D call. The CDR3 contains 11 residues. Trimming removed 1 base at V and 3 bases at J, with 4 bases between. In germline, CDR1 is DFQATT, CDR2 SNEGSKA (reference sequence). CDR3 coding DNA: TGCAGTGCTAGAGTTAGCTACGAGCAGTACTTC. It encodes CSARVSYEQYF.

The chain couples TRBV28 to TRBJ1-5, with D perhaps TRBD1 (6 bases). With 4 bases removed from V and 4 bases from J, the gap between germline ends came to 14 bases. Looked up from germline, CDR1 is MDHEN and CDR2 is SYDVKM. This CDR3 contains 15 residues. The CDR3 loop is CASSSPQGWNQPQHF. Here the CDR3 DNA reads TGTGCCAGCAGTTCTCCTCAGGGGTGGAATCAGCCCCAGCATTTT.

The chain employs TRBV7-9 and TRBJ2-7, with 8 bases fitting TRBD1. Germline CDR1 is SEHNR and CDR2 is FQNEAQ (reference sequence). This CDR3 has 16 residues. Trimming cost V 4 bases and J 1 base; bases outside gene matches: 9. The chain's CDR3 is CASSSTGDLWSYEQYF. The CDR3 DNA sequence: TGTGCCAGCAGCTCGACAGGGGACTTATGGTCCTACGAGCAGTACTTC.

About this clone: One end of the junction fails to match germline, which may point to a read error. Other DNA sequences within the sample encode an identical CDR3. As DNA, the CDR3 is TGCGCCAGCAGCCAAGATGCGGGAGGCGACTACGAGCAGTACTTC. As protein: CASSQDAGGDYEQYF. This chain links TRBV11-2 with TRBJ2-7; 8 positions match TRBD2. Germline V gene data show CDR1 as SGHAT and CDR2 as FQNNGV. The CDR3 consists of 15 residues. Full variable domain (remainder filled in from reference TRBV11-2 and TRBJ2-7): EAGVAQSPRYKIIEKRQSVAFWCNPISGHATLYWYQQILGQGPKLLIQFQNNGVVDDSQLPKDRFSAERLKGVDSTLKIQPAKLEDSAVYLCASSQDAGGDYEQYFGPGTRLTVT.

The CDR3 region has the DNA TGTGCCACCAGCAGTGATAGGACATCCAGTAGGAATCAGCCCCAGCATTTT. Its protein product is CATSSDRTSSRNQPQHF. This chain uses TRBV15 with TRBJ1-5, with D tentatively TRBD1 (5 bases). V was pared by 3 bases and J by 4 bases, with 19 bases between. The CDR3 spans 17 residues. Germline V gene lookup returns CDR1 LNHNV and CDR2 YYDKDF (reference sequence).

This clone has only a few counts. The genes are TRBV6-5 and TRBJ1-5; D possibly corresponds to TRBD1 (6 bases). The CDR3 is made up of 15 amino acids. Germline V lookup: CDR1 MNHEY, CDR2 SVGAGI. Trimming removed 5 bases at V and 3 bases at J, with 14 bases between. CDR3 amino acids: CASSAQRTVNQPQHF. CDR3 DNA sequence: TGTGCCAGCAGTGCTCAGAGGACAGTCAATCAGCCCCAGCATTTT.

The chain couples TRBV5-1 to TRBJ1-2; no reliable D call. V gave up 4 bases and J gave up 4 bases, with 14 bases separating them. CDR3 length equals 14 residues. CDR1 is SGHRS and CDR2 is YFSETQ in the germline V gene. The DNA for the CDR3 is TGCGCCAGCAGCACCCCGGGTTCCTCCTATGGCTACACCTTC. Its translation: CASSTPGSSYGYTF.

The genes are TRBV6-1 and TRBJ2-1, with 10 bases fitting TRBD1. The V gene end was trimmed by 6 bases and the J gene end by 4 bases; junction bases not matched to a gene: 6. The CDR3 totals 15 residues. Germline V gene lookup returns CDR1 MNHNS and CDR2 SASEGT. The CDR3 region has the DNA TGTGCCAGCAGCCCCGGACAGGGGGGTTACAATGAGCAGTTCTTC. Translation: CASSPGQGGYNEQFF.

The table lists this clone with a few counts. The chain combines TRBV7-9 with TRBJ2-3; 11 nucleotides match TRBD2. The V gene's germline CDR1 is SEHNR and CDR2 FQNEAQ (reference sequence). CDR3 length equals 16 residues. J was trimmed by 2 bases and V by 5 bases; bases with no gene match: 6. CDR3 sequence reads: CASSPRTSGSTDTQYF. DNA for the CDR3: TGTGCCAGCAGCCCTCGGACTAGCGGGTCCACAGATACGCAGTATTTT. Supplemented by reference TRBV7-9 and TRBJ2-3, the full variable domain reads DTGVSQNPRHKITKRGQNVTFRCDPISEHNRLYWYRQTLGQGPEFLTYFQNEAQLEKSRLLSDRFSAERPKGSFSTLEIQRTEQGDSAMYLCASSPRTSGSTDTQYFGPGTRLTVL.

The chain joins TRBV7-7 to TRBJ2-5, with D tentatively TRBD1 (5 bases). The germline V gene has CDR1 SSHAT and CDR2 FNYEAQ (reference sequence). Deletions cut 5 bases from V and 3 bases from J, with 13 bases between. CDR3 size: 14 residues. The CDR3 DNA sequence: TGTGCCAGCAGCCCAACCGCAGGGAAAGAGACCCAGTACTTC. Protein product: CASSPTAGKETQYF.

The V and J genes are TRBV15 and TRBJ2-5; TRBD1 or TRBD2 may be the D gene (5 bases each). Germline loops: CDR1 LNHNV, CDR2 YYDKDF (reference sequence). CDR3 length: 14 residues. V was clipped by 0 bases and J by 5 bases, with 10 bases between them. CDR3 bases: TGTGCCACCAGCAGAGATGCAGGGACCGAGACCCAGTACTTC. It is translated as CATSRDAGTETQYF.

The chain combines TRBV27 with TRBJ2-7; the D is unclear. Looked up from germline, CDR1 is MNHEY and CDR2 is SMNVEV (reference sequence). The CDR3 contains 13 residues. Trimming removed 2 bases at V and 3 bases at J, with 8 bases between. CDR3 sequence: CASSLAYRYEQYF. CDR3 sequence (DNA): TGTGCCAGCAGTTTAGCGTACCGCTACGAGCAGTACTTC.

The genes are TRBV7-9 and TRBJ1-5; the D gene is possibly TRBD1 (5 bases). CDR1 SEHNR and CDR2 FQNEAQ come from the germline V gene (reference sequence). This CDR3 comprises 14 residues. V was pared by 6 bases and J by 3 bases, with 12 bases between. The CDR3 DNA reads TGTGCCAGCAGTTCGCAGGGAATCAATCAGCCCCAGCATTTT. Its translation: CASSSQGINQPQHF.

This clone was found once. The chain uses TRBV2 and TRBJ2-2; D ambiguous. The CDR3 has 12 amino acids. Looked up from germline, CDR1 is SNHLY and CDR2 is FYNNEI. V was trimmed by 3 bases and J by 4 bases, leaving 3 bases between them. The CDR3 bases are TGTGCCAGCAGTGAGGCCACCGGGGAGCTGTTTTTT. Translating gives CASSEATGELFF.

The J gene is TRBJ1-5, the V gene TRBV7-9; D possibly corresponds to TRBD1 (6 bases). Germline values: CDR1 SEHNR, CDR2 FQNEAQ (reference sequence). CDR3 length equals 15 residues. V lost 3 bases and J 2 bases, leaving 11 bases between the germline ends. The CDR3 region is CASSFPRQGNQPQHF. The CDR3 coding sequence is TGTGCCAGCAGCTTTCCCAGACAGGGCAATCAGCCCCAGCATTTT.

This chain joins TRBV28 and TRBJ1-5, with D possibly TRBD1 on 5 matching bases. Germline V gene lookup returns CDR1 MDHEN and CDR2 SYDVKM. There are 12 residues in the CDR3. The ends were cut back, 9 bases at V and 7 bases at J, with 13 bases in the middle. CDR3 protein: CASDSSGQPQHF. The DNA of the CDR3 is TGTGCCAGTGACAGTTCGGGCCAGCCCCAGCATTTT.

This clone was recorded once. This chain links TRBV11-2 with TRBJ1-2; 8 bases map to TRBD1. Germline CDR1 is SGHAT and CDR2 is FQNNGV. The V segment lost 2 bases and the J segment 8 bases; nucleotides outside the gene matches: 7. This CDR3 region has 14 residues. In nucleotides, the CDR3 is TGTGCCAGCAGCTTAACCCAGGGGGCGGGCGGCTACACCTTC. This gives the protein CASSLTQGAGGYTF. Looking up the rest from reference TRBV11-2 and TRBJ1-2 gives the full variable domain: EAGVAQSPRYKIIEKRQSVAFWCNPISGHATLYWYQQILGQGPKLLIQFQNNGVVDDSQLPKDRFSAERLKGVDSTLKIQPAKLEDSAVYLCASSLTQGAGGYTFGSGTRLTVV.

The chain recombines TRBV6-6 with TRBJ2-2; 8 nucleotides match TRBD1. After removal of 1 base from V and 6 bases from J, the junction contained 7 bases not matched to a gene. The CDR3 is 16 amino acids. Germline V gives CDR1 MNHNY, CDR2 SVGAGI (reference sequence). Here the CDR3 reads CASSYWQGALPGELFF. For the CDR3, the DNA is TGTGCCAGCAGTTACTGGCAGGGGGCTTTGCCCGGGGAGCTGTTTTTT.

CDR3 nucleotide sequence: TGTGCCAGCAGTTATTCCATGGGAACCTACGAGCAGTACTTC. Residues: CASSYSMGTYEQYF. The V and J genes are TRBV6-5 and TRBJ2-7; D unclear. The CDR3 runs 14 residues. V was clipped by 3 bases and J by 2 bases, with 11 bases between them. Germline loops: CDR1 MNHEY, CDR2 SVGAGI.

The chain has TRBV4-2 and TRBJ1-2, with D hard to call. The ends were cut back, 1 base at V and 8 bases at J, with 20 bases in the middle. Germline CDR1 LGHNA, CDR2 YNFKEQ. The CDR3 length is 16 residues. The CDR3 DNA reads as TGTGCCAGCAGCCAAGTTTTACGACCAGGTGATGGGGGCTACACCTTC. Residues: CASSQVLRPGDGGYTF.

The chain uses TRBV30 and TRBJ2-3; 8 nucleotides line up with TRBD2. CDR1 is GTSNPN and CDR2 is SVGIG in the germline V gene (reference sequence). The V segment lost 2 bases and the J segment 4 bases; nucleotides outside the gene matches: 5. The CDR3 contains 14 residues. The CDR3, as DNA: TGTGCCTGGAGTCTCGCGGGAGGAGCAGATACGCAGTATTTT. It codes for CAWSLAGGADTQYF.